Many counts were recorded for the clone carrying this T cell receptor beta chain. No antigen is known for it. This sample stems from a study of T cells after yellow fever vaccination. Study in general: Fractions with few cells were prepared using SMART-Seq v4 Ultra Low Input. Broader study findings: Any FACS-sorted repertoire could hold abundant clonotypes that contaminate it from the bulk population. Post-booster reappearance was seen for most primary-vaccination clones (about 96% CD4, 88% CD8).

CDR3 length: 16 amino acids. V shed 6 bases and J 8 bases; nucleotides not matched to a gene: 16. Germline V gives CDR1 MNHEY, CDR2 SVGEGT. MiXCR was run by TCRdb on the 5' RACE reads, yielding one entry per CDR3 protein. The top ten clones hold roughly 15% of a sample with a few hundred thousand distinct CDR3 sequences, roughly 6.2% of them seen once. The chain combines TRBV6-2 or TRBV6-3 with TRBJ2-1, with 7 bases matching TRBD1. The TCR sequence derives from a young man who received the YFV17D yellow fever vaccine. The sample consisted of PBMCs, taken 5 days after the yellow fever booster vaccination. The CDR3 sequence: CASRRTRLAQGDEQFF. CDR3 nucleotides: TGTGCCAGCAGACGAACACGGCTAGCCCAGGGGGATGAGCAGTTCTTC.